Listed below are T cell receptor beta chains from one sample, sequenced in a study of blood T cell repertoires in COVID-19. Clones were read by immunoSEQ multiplex PCR, and TCRdb kept only the in-frame ones, dropping some. There are fewer than 250,000 clones in the sample; around four fifths occur only once, and 2.5% to 3.5% lies in the top ten. Sample: peripheral blood. The receptors here all came from a man aged 45-60 years with active or convalescent COVID-19. The CDR3 runs from the conserved cysteine through the conserved F or W. D genes are given only for firm matches. Where a row states a size, it is once, few, many or the class of an expanded clone; other rows omit it.

J gene: TRBJ1-1; clone size: few; D gene: NA; V gene: TRBV10-1; CDR3 DNA: TGCGCCAGCAGTGAGGGAGGGGGGGAGACTGAAGCTTTCTTT; CDR3 protein: CASSEGGGETEAFF
J gene: TRBJ2-1; clone size: NA; D gene: TRBD2; V gene: TRBV10-1; CDR3 DNA: TGCGCCAGCAGTGCTAGCGGGGGGGCGCATGAGCAGTTCTTC; CDR3 protein: CASSASGGAHEQFF
J gene: TRBJ1-1; clone size: NA; D gene: TRBD1; V gene: TRBV6-6; CDR3 DNA: TGTGCCAGCAGTCGGGACAGGGCGGGGTCTGAAGCTTTCTTT; CDR3 protein: CASSRDRAGSEAFF
J gene: TRBJ1-2; clone size: few; D gene: NA; V gene: TRBV11-3; CDR3 DNA: TGTGCCAGCAGCCCTTGGAGGGTTCGGGGCTACACCTTC; CDR3 protein: CASSPWRVRGYTF
J gene: TRBJ1-3; clone size: NA; D gene: TRBD1; V gene: TRBV9; CDR3 DNA: TGTGCCAGCAGCCCGACAGGGTTCTCTGGAAACACCATATATTTT; CDR3 protein: CASSPTGFSGNTIYF
J gene: TRBJ2-7; clone size: NA; D gene: TRBD1; V gene: TRBV7-8; CDR3 DNA: TGTGCCAGCAGCCTGGAGGACAGGGGGACCTACGAGCAGTACTTC; CDR3 protein: CASSLEDRGTYEQYF
J gene: TRBJ2-5; clone size: NA; D gene: TRBD2; V gene: TRBV7-6; CDR3 DNA: TGTGCCAGCAGCTTAGTAGTGGGGGGGGAGCATCCCCAGTACTTC; CDR3 protein: CASSLVVGGEHPQYF
J gene: TRBJ1-2; clone size: NA; D gene: NA; V gene: TRBV12-3/TRBV12-4; CDR3 DNA: TGTGCCAGCAGTTTAGTTGCGGGAGGCTACACCTTC; CDR3 protein: CASSLVAGGYTF
J gene: TRBJ2-4; clone size: NA; D gene: TRBD1; V gene: TRBV2; CDR3 DNA: TGTGCCAGCAGGGCACAGGGGGTAAACATTCAGTACTTC; CDR3 protein: CASRAQGVNIQYF
J gene: TRBJ1-1; clone size: few; D gene: NA; V gene: TRBV28; CDR3 DNA: TGTGCCAGCAGCTCAGGGTCCATGAACACTGAAGCTTTCTTT; CDR3 protein: CASSSGSMNTEAFF
J gene: TRBJ2-5; clone size: once; D gene: TRBD1; V gene: TRBV5-6; CDR3 DNA: TGTGCCAGCAGCGGGGGCCTTCGGGACAGACAAGAGACCCAGTACTTC; CDR3 protein: CASSGGLRDRQETQYF
J gene: TRBJ1-1; clone size: NA; D gene: NA; V gene: TRBV6-5; CDR3 DNA: TGTGCCAGCAGGCGGGAGGGCGCGAACACTGAAGCTTTCTTT; CDR3 protein: CASRREGANTEAFF
J gene: TRBJ2-7; clone size: NA; D gene: NA; V gene: TRBV18; CDR3 DNA: TGTGCCAGCTCACCCCCTGGGAGGGGGACCTACGAGCAGTACTTC; CDR3 protein: CASSPPGRGTYEQYF
J gene: TRBJ1-5; clone size: NA; D gene: NA; V gene: TRBV5-1; CDR3 DNA: TGCGCCAGCAGCTTGCTACCACAGGGTGGACAGCCCCAGCATTTT; CDR3 protein: CASSLLPQGGQPQHF
J gene: TRBJ2-1; clone size: NA; D gene: TRBD2; V gene: TRBV6-4; CDR3 DNA: TGTGCCAGCAGTGACACTTCTAGCGGGAGACAGGAGCAGTTCTTC; CDR3 protein: CASSDTSSGRQEQFF
J gene: TRBJ2-3; clone size: NA; D gene: NA; V gene: TRBV4-1; CDR3 DNA: TGCGCCAGCAGCTCCCTCAGGGGTGCGGGTGGGGCAGATACGCAGTATTTT; CDR3 protein: CASSSLRGAGGADTQYF
J gene: TRBJ1-1; clone size: NA; D gene: TRBD1; V gene: TRBV5-6; CDR3 DNA: TGTGCCAGCAGCTTGGGCTGGTCTAGCAACAGGGGAGGAACTGAAGCTTTCTTT; CDR3 protein: CASSLGWSSNRGGTEAFF
J gene: TRBJ1-1; clone size: NA; D gene: NA; V gene: TRBV5-1; CDR3 DNA: TGCGCCAGCAGCTTGCGGCGGCAGCTGAACACTGAAGCTTTCTTT; CDR3 protein: CASSLRRQLNTEAFF
J gene: TRBJ2-2; clone size: few; D gene: TRBD2; V gene: TRBV6-6; CDR3 DNA: TGTGCCACCCAGCGGGGCGGTAACACCGGGGAGCTGTTTTTT; CDR3 protein: CATQRGGNTGELFF
J gene: TRBJ2-7; clone size: once; D gene: TRBD1; V gene: TRBV11-2; CDR3 DNA: TGTGCCAGCAGCCCTAGGGGGGGGACAGGGGCCTACGAGCAGTACTTC; CDR3 protein: CASSPRGGTGAYEQYF
J gene: TRBJ1-1; clone size: NA; D gene: TRBD1; V gene: TRBV4-3; CDR3 DNA: TGCGCCAGCAGCCATAGGGACAGGGCCGCTGAAGCTTTCTTT; CDR3 protein: CASSHRDRAAEAFF
J gene: TRBJ2-1; clone size: NA; D gene: TRBD2; V gene: TRBV7-9; CDR3 DNA: TGTGCCAGACCTCAATCGGGCGGGGGGTCCTACAATGAGCAGTTCTTC; CDR3 protein: CARPQSGGGSYNEQFF
J gene: TRBJ1-1; clone size: once; D gene: NA; V gene: TRBV28; CDR3 DNA: TGTGCCAGCAGTTCCGAGGGAAACACTGAAGCTTTCTTT; CDR3 protein: CASSSEGNTEAFF
J gene: TRBJ2-3; clone size: NA; D gene: NA; V gene: TRBV19; CDR3 DNA: TGTGCCAGTAGGAGGGGACATCGGACAGCGAGCACAGATACGCAGTATTTT; CDR3 protein: CASRRGHRTASTDTQYF
J gene: TRBJ1-2; clone size: NA; D gene: TRBD1; V gene: TRBV18; CDR3 DNA: TGTGCCAGCTCACCACAGGGGGCCGGCCTCTATGGCTACACCTTC; CDR3 protein: CASSPQGAGLYGYTF
J gene: TRBJ1-2; clone size: NA; D gene: TRBD1; V gene: TRBV5-6; CDR3 DNA: TGTGCCAGCAGCTTCGGGACAGGGGGCGCGGGCTACACCTTC; CDR3 protein: CASSFGTGGAGYTF
J gene: TRBJ2-1; clone size: NA; D gene: TRBD2; V gene: TRBV27; CDR3 DNA: TGTGCCAGCAGTTTAAAGCTAGCGGGGGGGAGCTCCTACAATGAGCAGTTCTTC; CDR3 protein: CASSLKLAGGSSYNEQFF
J gene: TRBJ1-2; clone size: NA; D gene: TRBD1; V gene: TRBV19; CDR3 DNA: TGTGCCAGTAGTATACTACGGACAGGGGACAACTATGGCTACACCTTC; CDR3 protein: CASSILRTGDNYGYTF
J gene: TRBJ1-6; clone size: NA; D gene: NA; V gene: TRBV19; CDR3 DNA: TGTGCCACCCGCAACCTACCGAGAGTAGATAATTCACCCCTCCACTTT; CDR3 protein: CATRNLPRVDNSPLHF
J gene: TRBJ1-5; clone size: NA; D gene: NA; V gene: TRBV28; CDR3 DNA: TGTGCCAGCAGTTTCGGGACCAGGGGTCGGTTTTGGCCCCAGCATTTT; CDR3 protein: CASSFGTRGRFWPQHF
J gene: TRBJ2-6; clone size: NA; D gene: TRBD1; V gene: TRBV5-1; CDR3 DNA: TGCGCCAGCAGCTCCGGGACAGGGGTCCGGAACGTCCTGACTTTC; CDR3 protein: CASSSGTGVRNVLTF
J gene: TRBJ1-1; clone size: once; D gene: NA; V gene: TRBV10-2; CDR3 DNA: TGCGCCAGCAGTGTTGGGAGGGGCCCAAACCAGAACACTGAAGCTTTCTTT; CDR3 protein: CASSVGRGPNQNTEAFF
J gene: TRBJ1-3; clone size: NA; D gene: NA; V gene: TRBV28; CDR3 DNA: TGTGCCAGCAGTTTAGGAGGATTTATTGGAAACACCATATATTTT; CDR3 protein: CASSLGGFIGNTIYF
J gene: TRBJ1-2; clone size: NA; D gene: TRBD1; V gene: TRBV6-2/TRBV6-3; CDR3 DNA: TGTGCCAGCAGTCTCGGGACAGGGAATGGCTACACCTTC; CDR3 protein: CASSLGTGNGYTF
J gene: TRBJ1-1; clone size: few; D gene: TRBD1; V gene: TRBV7-2; CDR3 DNA: TGTGCCAGCAGCTTGACAGGGGGCACTGAAGCTTTCTTT; CDR3 protein: CASSLTGGTEAFF
J gene: TRBJ2-6; clone size: NA; D gene: TRBD1; V gene: TRBV28; CDR3 DNA: TGTGCCAGCAGTTTATGGGGGACAGGGCCTGGGGCCAACGTCCTGACTTTC; CDR3 protein: CASSLWGTGPGANVLTF
J gene: TRBJ1-3; clone size: NA; D gene: TRBD1; V gene: TRBV5-4; CDR3 DNA: TGTGCCAGCAGCTTACGACAGGGGAGAGGAAACACCATATATTTT; CDR3 protein: CASSLRQGRGNTIYF
J gene: TRBJ2-3; clone size: NA; D gene: TRBD1; V gene: TRBV6-4; CDR3 DNA: TGTGCCAGCAGTGACTCGACAGGGGCAGATACGCAGTATTTT; CDR3 protein: CASSDSTGADTQYF
J gene: TRBJ1-2; clone size: NA; D gene: TRBD1; V gene: TRBV18; CDR3 DNA: TGTGCCAGCTCACGTCTGACAGGGGGAGACTATGGCTACACCTTC; CDR3 protein: CASSRLTGGDYGYTF
J gene: TRBJ2-1; clone size: few; D gene: TRBD2; V gene: TRBV7-3; CDR3 DNA: TGTGCCAGCAGCTTCGGACTAGCGGGAGGCAACAATGAGCAGTTCTTC; CDR3 protein: CASSFGLAGGNNEQFF
J gene: TRBJ2-6; clone size: many; D gene: NA; V gene: TRBV28; CDR3 DNA: TGTGCCAGCAGTTCCGTTGTACCCCAGGGGCGTGGGGCCAACGTCCTGACTTTC; CDR3 protein: CASSSVVPQGRGANVLTF
J gene: TRBJ1-5; clone size: NA; D gene: NA; V gene: TRBV28; CDR3 DNA: TGTGCCAGCAGCATCACTCGGGGGGGGAGGAATCAGCCCCAGCATTTT; CDR3 protein: CASSITRGGRNQPQHF
J gene: TRBJ2-7; clone size: once; D gene: NA; V gene: TRBV7-9; CDR3 DNA: TGTGCCAGCAGCTCGGGACTGAGCTACGAGCAGTACTTC; CDR3 protein: CASSSGLSYEQYF
J gene: TRBJ1-2; clone size: few; D gene: NA; V gene: TRBV6-5; CDR3 DNA: TGTGCCAGCAGTCCCCCTGGGGGGGGGAGAGGCTACACCTTC; CDR3 protein: CASSPPGGGRGYTF
J gene: TRBJ2-5; clone size: many; D gene: NA; V gene: TRBV7-9; CDR3 DNA: TGTGCCAGCAGCTTTGGGCTAGCGATTCAAGAGACCCAGTACTTC; CDR3 protein: CASSFGLAIQETQYF
J gene: TRBJ1-2; clone size: NA; D gene: NA; V gene: TRBV7-2; CDR3 DNA: TGTGCCAGCACCTTACGGGGAGTGAATGGCTACACCTTC; CDR3 protein: CASTLRGVNGYTF
J gene: TRBJ1-1; clone size: few; D gene: NA; V gene: TRBV19; CDR3 DNA: TGTGCCAGTAGTACCTTGGACAGTAAGAACACTGAAGCTTTCTTT; CDR3 protein: CASSTLDSKNTEAFF
J gene: TRBJ1-2; clone size: NA; D gene: NA; V gene: TRBV6-5; CDR3 DNA: TGTGCCAGCAGGTACGGGGGGATCGACTATGGCTACACCTTC; CDR3 protein: CASRYGGIDYGYTF
J gene: TRBJ2-1; clone size: NA; D gene: TRBD2; V gene: TRBV5-1; CDR3 DNA: TGCGCCAGCAGCTTGGCGCTCGGCGGGAGCTCCTACAATGAGCAGTTCTTC; CDR3 protein: CASSLALGGSSYNEQFF
J gene: TRBJ1-1; clone size: NA; D gene: TRBD1; V gene: TRBV2; CDR3 DNA: TGTGCCAGCAGTTTACAGGGGGCGCGTAACACTGAAGCTTTCTTT; CDR3 protein: CASSLQGARNTEAFF
J gene: TRBJ2-5; clone size: NA; D gene: NA; V gene: TRBV7-9; CDR3 DNA: TGTGCCAGCAGCTTAGCAGGGTATCTCAGCGCGGGGTACTTC; CDR3 protein: CASSLAGYLSAGYF
J gene: TRBJ1-1; clone size: NA; D gene: NA; V gene: TRBV18; CDR3 DNA: TGTGCCAGCTCACCCGTCTCGGGGATGGGGACTGAAGCTTTCTTT; CDR3 protein: CASSPVSGMGTEAFF
J gene: TRBJ1-4; clone size: NA; D gene: NA; V gene: TRBV6-5; CDR3 DNA: TGTGCCAGCAGTTACTCGACAGCGAATAATGAAAAACTGTTTTTT; CDR3 protein: CASSYSTANNEKLFF
J gene: TRBJ1-1; clone size: NA; D gene: TRBD1; V gene: TRBV4-3; CDR3 DNA: TGCGCCAGCAGCCATGGGTCGACAGGGGGCAGCGCTGAAGCTTTCTTT; CDR3 protein: CASSHGSTGGSAEAFF